What follows is one T cell receptor beta chain and its context. The antigen it recognizes is unknown. No base-level quality is on record; no much larger clone is a single base apart. The sample comes from a study of T cell responses to AZD1222 COVID-19 vaccine (dated by TCRdb to the early 2020s). In the study overall: TCR sequencing covered fewer than 250 trial participants: 200 to 210 given two doses of AZD1222 and around 25 given two doses of MenACWY control vaccine. Trial participants were enrolled by age into subgroups of 18-55, 56-69 and 70-plus years, and 148, 28 and 57 TCR-sequenced participants, respectively, were included in these subgroups.

General study outcomes and caveats: Nearly half of unique spike-specific TCRs reportedly recognized epitopes outside regions mutated in the B.1.351 and B.1.1.7 variants. The whole spike protein was spanned by vaccine-associated CD4 TCRs, and dominant responses were seen in regions 160-218 and 743-854. Because no day 14 peak-response samples were available, the repertoires could be characterized only after the peak T cell response. After two AZD1222 doses, both the breadth and the depth of spike-specific TCRs were significantly higher than at day 0 and than in MenACWY recipients. Participants were mostly white British and included more females than males, and it was suggested by the authors that clonal diversity may have been underestimated. The 56-69-year group was small, and its depth increase did not reach significance, likely because of low power. Conclusions about previously exposed vaccinees are limited because only six or seven AZD1222 recipients were SARS-CoV-2 seropositive at baseline.

CDR1 and CDR2 are read off the germline V gene (reference sequence) as SGHNT and YYREEE. CDR3 length: 13 amino acids, cysteine to phenylalanine. Only the CDR3 DNA is retained, 39 bases long and in frame from the first base. The junction carries 11 bases between V and J, which are trimmed by 4 bases and 4 bases respectively. The CDR3 regions of human TCRbeta chains were subjected to immunosequencing. The paper's data handling went like this. Repertoire TCRs were checked for matches against a reference library of SARS-CoV-2-specific TCRs that had been generated using the MIRA antigen-specificity platform. Breadth was defined as the fraction of unique TCRs that were SARS-CoV-2-associated, and depth was defined as the fraction of total T cells that were SARS-CoV-2-associated. Using the MIRA data, each spike-specific TCR was mapped to the spike region that the TCR reacts to and placed in a CD4 or CD8 class. Log10-transformed breadth and depth values were compared by one-way ANOVA with Sidak's multiple comparisons tests. Here the immuneACCESS table is served through TCRdb, limited to in-frame sequences with V and J called. Missing clones are a known gap in these copies; in checked studies unresolved V genes cover under half, and the rest lacks a known reason. V, J and clone size reflect that table, while D and trimming were determined from the DNA. This sample has about 130,000 clones in its table, and roughly 86% of those were observed once. The top ten clonotypes cover roughly 5.7% of the sample.

The time point label of this sample denotes: about 28 days (+/-7) after the second vaccine dose. AZD1222 recipients whose second dose came at about 4 weeks and those whose second dose came at about 12 weeks were combined into one group, since spike-specific TCR depth and breadth did not differ between the two schedules. Samples from vaccinated people were obtained from the UK trials COV001 and COV002, which included a single-blind randomized controlled phase 2/3 trial of AZD1222 (ChAdOx1 nCoV-19) in healthy adults. For TCRbeta chain sequencing, PBMC samples were collected from trial participants at day 0 and at day 28 after the second dose.

The chain employs TRBV5-4 and TRBJ1-2, with TRBD1 as a weak D call on 6 bases. This clonotype was obtained from an adult who received the AZD1222 COVID-19 vaccine. Sequences were derived from peripheral blood, sampled 28 days after the second AZD1222 dose. The CDR3 has the sequence CASSAGQVYGYTF. The nucleotides are TGTGCCAGCAGCGCGGGACAAGTCTATGGCTACACCTTC.